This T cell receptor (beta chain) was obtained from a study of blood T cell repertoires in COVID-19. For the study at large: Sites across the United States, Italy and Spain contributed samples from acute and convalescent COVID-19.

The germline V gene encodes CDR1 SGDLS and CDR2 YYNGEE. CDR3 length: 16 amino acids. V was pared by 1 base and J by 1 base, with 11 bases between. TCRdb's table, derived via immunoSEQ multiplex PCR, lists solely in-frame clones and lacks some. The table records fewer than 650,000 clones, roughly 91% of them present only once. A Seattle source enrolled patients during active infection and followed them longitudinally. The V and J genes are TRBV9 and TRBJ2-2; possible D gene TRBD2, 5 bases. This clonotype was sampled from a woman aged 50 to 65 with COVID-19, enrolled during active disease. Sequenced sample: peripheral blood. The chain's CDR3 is CASSVNRRVNTGELFF. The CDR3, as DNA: TGTGCCAGCAGCGTAAACCGGCGGGTGAACACCGGGGAGCTGTTTTTT.